The clone carrying this T cell receptor (beta chain) was counted at least ten times. The data stem from a study of T-cell reconstitution after alpha-beta-depleted transplantation in children. Library preparation (for TCRbeta) was performed with unique molecular identifiers. MiXCR was run by TCRdb on the PCR reads, yielding one entry per CDR3 protein. There are more than 200,000 distinct CDR3 sequences in the sample; 24% occur only once, and about 5% lies in the top ten. Specimen: PBMCs, mostly from graft donor cells, collected 360 days after TCRalphabeta/CD19-depleted stem cell transplant. The TCR comes from a female patient between 2 and 15 years old who had a stem cell transplant for congenital amegakaryocytic thrombocytopenia, so the T cells may come from the graft donor.

The CDR3 coding sequence is TGTGCCAGCAGTAGAGGAGGGGGTCAGCCCCAGCATTTT. Amino acids: CASSRGGGQPQHF. This rearrangement joins TRBV2 to TRBJ1-5, with D possibly being TRBD1 (6 bases). CDR3 size: 13 residues. Per the germline V gene, CDR1 is SNHLY and CDR2 is FYNNEI. The ends were cut back, 5 bases at V and 6 bases at J, with 11 bases in the middle. The whole variable domain, remainder taken from reference TRBV2 and TRBJ1-5, is EPEVTQTPSHQVTQMGQEVILRCVPISNHLYFYWYRQILGQKVEFLVSFYNNEISEKSEIFDDQFSVERPDGSNFTLKIRSTKLEDSAMYFCASSRGGGQPQHFGDGTRLSIL.